This passage covers 30 T cell receptor beta chains from one sample sequenced in a study of blood T cell repertoires in COVID-19. Libraries were prepared by immunoSEQ multiplex PCR; TCRdb keeps only in-frame clonotypes and omits some of them. There are around 46,000 clones in the sample; roughly 77% occur only once, and about 19% lies in the top ten. What was sequenced was peripheral blood. These TCRs come from a human donor with active or convalescent COVID-19. The donor label of this sample is uncertain.

The CDR3 DNA sequence: TGCGCCAGCAGCCAAGGGTTCCAGCTGGAGATATACGAGCAGTACTTC. It codes for CASSQGFQLEIYEQYF. The genes are TRBV4-1 and TRBJ2-7; D is undetermined. This CDR3 contains 16 residues. Trimming left V 1 base short and J 4 bases short, with 17 bases between. Germline CDR1 MGHRA, CDR2 YSYEKL.

The genes are TRBV19 and TRBJ1-2; 9 nucleotides align to TRBD1. Germline CDR1 reads LNHDA; CDR2 reads SQIVND (reference sequence). The CDR3 extends over 17 amino acids. With 3 bases clipped from V and 6 bases from J, the junction kept 14 bases outside the gene matches. DNA for the CDR3: TGTGCCAGTAGTATTTTTACCTCACAGGGGGCTTTGAATGGCTACACCTTC. Translated: CASSIFTSQGALNGYTF.

This chain links TRBV19 with TRBJ2-7, with 10 bases identical to TRBD1. The CDR3 covers 17 residues. Germline V gene sequence: CDR1 LNHDA, CDR2 SQIVND (reference sequence). V lost 4 bases, J lost 6 bases, and 15 bases stayed unmatched. The CDR3 sequence: CASSTRTGGTTRGEQYF. CDR3 nucleotide sequence: TGTGCCAGTAGTACCCGGACAGGGGGTACGACTAGGGGCGAGCAGTACTTC.

The DNA of the CDR3 is TGTGCCAGCAGGGAGTCGGATGGCTACACCTTC. Translated: CASRESDGYTF. This rearrangement joins TRBV28 to TRBJ1-2, with unresolved D. Per the germline V gene, CDR1 is MDHEN and CDR2 is SYDVKM. The CDR3 contains 11 residues. Trimming pared 6 bases from V and 6 bases from J, leaving 8 bases between.

The CDR3 sequence is CASRPGQGISPLHF. The CDR3 bases are TGTGCCAGCAGACCGGGACAGGGCATCTCACCCCTCCACTTT. The chain couples TRBV6-6 to TRBJ1-6, with 9 bases matching TRBD1. This CDR3 is built from 14 residues. Trimming removed 6 bases from V and 10 bases from J; junction bases left unmatched: 7. Germline values: CDR1 MNHNY, CDR2 SVGAGI (reference sequence).

The rearrangement links TRBV7-8 to TRBJ1-5, with 10 bases that match TRBD1. The CDR3 covers 14 residues. V trimming: 5 bases; J trimming: 7 bases; junction bases outside the gene matches: 5. Germline V gene data show CDR1 as SGHVS and CDR2 as FQNEAQ. The CDR3 DNA reads as TGTGCCAGCAGCCCAGACAGGGGGCGGCAGCCCCAGCATTTT. Translating it yields CASSPDRGRQPQHF.

The J gene is TRBJ2-5, the V gene TRBV18; TRBD1 might be the D (6 bases). Germline lookup yields CDR1 KGHSH and CDR2 LQKENI. V was shortened by 3 bases and J by 4 bases, with 9 bases between the two germline ends. The CDR3 contains 13 residues. CDR3 residues: CASSPGRGETQYF. CDR3 sequence (DNA): TGTGCCAGCTCACCGGGCAGGGGAGAGACCCAGTACTTC.

This clone rates as medium-sized. The rearrangement links TRBV5-5 to TRBJ2-2; D perhaps matches TRBD1 (6 bases). Trimming took off 1 base at V and 4 bases at J, with 11 bases between the two ends. Germline loops: CDR1 SGHKS, CDR2 YYEKEE (reference sequence). CDR3 length: 15 amino acids. CDR3 in DNA: TGTGCCAGCAGCTTGACAGGGACCGGCACCGGGGAGCTGTTTTTT. Translated: CASSLTGTGTGELFF.

The rearrangement links TRBV7-3 to TRBJ1-5, with a possible D match to TRBD1 (5 bases). The CDR3 loop spans 14 amino acids. Per the germline V gene, CDR1 is SGHTA and CDR2 is FQGTGA. Trimming took off 6 bases at V and 0 bases at J, with 9 bases between the two ends. The CDR3 bases are TGTGCCAGCAGTTGGGGGGTTAGCAATCAGCCCCAGCATTTT. This codes for CASSWGVSNQPQHF.

The chain employs TRBV30 and TRBJ2-3; 11 positions match TRBD1. The CDR3 sequence is 14 residues long. The V gene's germline CDR1 is GTSNPN and CDR2 SVGIG (reference sequence). V lost 5 bases and J lost 3; bases outside the gene matches: 4. DNA of the CDR3: TGTGCCTGGGTCCGGGACAGGGGGACAGATACGCAGTATTTT. It codes for CAWVRDRGTDTQYF.

The gene calls are TRBV24-1 and TRBJ2-1, with TRBD2 identical over 14 bases. This CDR3 has 16 residues. The ends lost 7 bases at V and 3 bases at J; junction bases unmatched: 4. Germline loops: CDR1 KGHDR, CDR2 SFDVKD. The CDR3, as DNA: TGTGCCACCAGCGGGACTAGCGGGAGCCTCTACAATGAGCAGTTCTTC. It translates to CATSGTSGSLYNEQFF.

The rearrangement joins TRBV27 to TRBJ1-5, with D perhaps matching TRBD1 (6 bases). The CDR3 totals 15 residues. V gave up 7 bases and J gave up 7 bases, with 20 bases separating them. Germline-derived CDR1 and CDR2 are MNHEY and SMNVEV (reference sequence). The CDR3 DNA sequence: TGTGCCAGCACTACCTTCACTAGGGGGATGCAGCCCCAGCATTTT. It translates to CASTTFTRGMQPQHF.

This clone came up a few times. This chain uses TRBV24-1 with TRBJ1-5; D gene ambiguous. Trimming stripped 5 bases from V and 6 bases from J, with 7 bases between. CDR1 is KGHDR and CDR2 is SFDVKD in the germline V gene. The CDR3 sequence is 12 residues long. CDR3 in amino acids: CATSGGVQPQHF. CDR3 sequence (DNA): TGTGCCACCAGTGGAGGAGTTCAGCCCCAGCATTTT.

This clone appeared a single time. This chain joins TRBV10-3 and TRBJ2-3; D perhaps matches TRBD2 (7 bases). Looked up from germline, CDR1 is ENHRY and CDR2 is SYGVKD. There are 15 residues in the CDR3. The germline V and J ends were trimmed by 10 bases and 0 bases, with 17 bases remaining between them. In DNA, the CDR3 is TGTGCCACTCGTTGGGGGGGCGGGAGCACAGATACGCAGTATTTT. It codes for CATRWGGGSTDTQYF.

CDR3 amino acids: CASSQFRLETQYF. The CDR3 DNA sequence: TGTGCCAGCAGCCAATTCCGACTAGAGACGCAGTATTTT. The rearrangement links TRBV14 to TRBJ2-3; weak D call: TRBD2 (6 bases). The V end was cut by 2 bases, the J end by 9 bases, with 12 bases between. This CDR3 contains 13 residues. CDR1 is SGHDN, CDR2 FVKESK, per germline.

V usage is TRBV5-1 and J usage is TRBJ1-2; 7 bases are shared with TRBD1. The CDR3 is 15 residues long. V was clipped by 7 bases and J by 1 base; unmatched bases: 10. Germline V gene lookup returns CDR1 SGHRS and CDR2 YFSETQ. Here the CDR3 reads CASATGTAFNYGYTF. CDR3 nucleotide sequence: TGCGCCAGCGCAACCGGGACAGCTTTTAACTATGGCTACACCTTC.

The genes are TRBV10-2 and TRBJ2-1; TRBD2 aligns across 9 bases. Germline V gene data show CDR1 as WSHSY and CDR2 as SAAADI. The J segment lost 5 bases and the V segment lost 7 bases, leaving 6 bases of the junction unmatched. This CDR3 has 14 residues. The DNA for the CDR3 is TGCGCCAGCACGGCGGGAGGGTTCCACAATGAGCAGTTCTTC. The encoded protein is CASTAGGFHNEQFF.

This rearrangement joins TRBV2 to TRBJ2-7, with 15 positions matching TRBD2. The CDR3 covers 17 residues. The germline gives CDR1 SNHLY, CDR2 FYNNEI. J lost 0 bases, V lost 8 bases, and 8 bases had no gene match. The CDR3 nucleotides read TGTGCCAGCGAGGGGACTAGCGGGAGGTTCGACTCCTACGAGCAGTACTTC. Its translation is CASEGTSGRFDSYEQYF.

This clone has a single count. The chain links TRBV4-3 to TRBJ2-6, with D possibly TRBD1 on 5 matching bases. Trimming took 1 base from V and 0 from J, leaving 13 bases between them. Germline lookup yields CDR1 LGHNA and CDR2 YSLEER. CDR3 length: 18 residues. CDR3 loop: CASSQVGHDPSGANVLTF. The CDR3 DNA reads TGCGCCAGCAGCCAAGTGGGGCATGACCCCTCTGGGGCCAACGTCCTGACTTTC.

The chain combines TRBV29-1 with TRBJ1-5; weak D call: TRBD1 (6 bases). The V gene's germline CDR1 is SQVTM and CDR2 ANQGSEA. The CDR3 spans 15 residues. V lost 5 bases and J lost 2, with 16 bases in between. The CDR3 DNA reads TGCAGCGTTCGCTCCGGGACATCGGGCAATCAGCCCCAGCATTTT. Its protein product is CSVRSGTSGNQPQHF. Using reference TRBV29-1 and TRBJ1-5 for the parts outside the CDR3, the full variable domain is SAVISQKPSRDICQRGTSLTIQCQVDSQVTMMFWYRQQPGQSLTLIATANQGSEATYESGFVIDKFPISRPNLTFSTLTVSNMSPEDSSIYLCSVRSGTSGNQPQHFGDGTRLSIL.

V and J are TRBV7-2 and TRBJ1-1, with D uncertain. V lost 5 bases and J 0 bases, leaving 13 bases between the germline ends. The CDR3 is made up of 15 amino acids. CDR1 and CDR2 from the germline V gene are SGHTA and FQGNSA. CDR3 nucleotides: TGTGCCAGCAGCACCCAATCAGTCATGAACACTGAAGCTTTCTTT. This translates into CASSTQSVMNTEAFF. Supplemented by reference TRBV7-2 and TRBJ1-1, the full variable domain reads GAGVSQSPSNKVTEKGKDVELRCDPISGHTALYWYRQSLGQGLEFLIYFQGNSAPDKSGLPSDRFSAERTGGSVSTLTIQRTQQEDSAVYLCASSTQSVMNTEAFFGQGTRLTVV.

This clone was seen only once. The rearrangement links TRBV6-2 or TRBV6-3 to TRBJ1-1, with D maybe TRBD1 (6 bases). From germline, CDR1 is MNHEY and CDR2 SVGEGT. The CDR3 is 15 amino acids. V was cut by 5 bases and J by 5 bases, with 18 bases left in between. The CDR3 sequence is CASSPLGQPGTEAFF. CDR3 DNA sequence: TGTGCCAGCAGTCCGCTCGGACAGCCAGGGACTGAAGCTTTCTTT.

V is TRBV21-1 and J is TRBJ1-1; the table names TRBD1, a call not compared with the DNA. TRBV21-1 is tagged as a pseudogene. The CDR3 runs 9 residues. CDR3 amino acids: CASHTEAFF. For the CDR3, the DNA is TGTGCCAGCCATACTGAAGCTTTCTTT.

The chain carries TRBV4-2 and TRBJ2-7, with TRBD2 as a possible D gene (5 bases). The germline V gene has CDR1 LGHNA and CDR2 YNFKEQ. V was shortened by 4 bases and J by 5 bases, with 15 bases between the two germline ends. This CDR3 is built from 14 residues. The DNA of the CDR3 is TGTGCCAGCAGCCCAAAAGGGCTAGCCCACGAGCAGTACTTC. Its protein product is CASSPKGLAHEQYF.

The V call is TRBV6-5, the J call TRBJ1-1; D perhaps matches TRBD1 (5 bases). The V gene's germline CDR1 is MNHEY and CDR2 SVGAGI. The CDR3 consists of 11 residues. Trimming left V 8 bases short and J 12 bases short, with 16 bases between. DNA for the CDR3: TGTGCCAGCGGACCGGACACCGCTTCTTTCTTT. Amino acid sequence: CASGPDTASFF.

This clone has only one observation. The V gene is TRBV5-1, the J gene TRBJ1-1; 10 nucleotides line up with TRBD1. The CDR3 runs to 15 residues. CDR1 is SGHRS, CDR2 YFSETQ, per germline. V lost 5 bases and J lost 7; bases outside the gene matches: 11. CDR3: CASRMGQGQDGEAFF. CDR3 bases: TGCGCCAGCAGAATGGGACAGGGGCAGGATGGTGAAGCTTTCTTT.

The J gene is TRBJ2-3, the V gene TRBV9, with D hard to call. V was cut by 0 bases and J by 1 base, with 3 bases left in between. The length of the CDR3 is 13 residues. From germline, CDR1 is SGDLS and CDR2 YYNGEE. DNA of the CDR3: TGTGCCAGCAGCGTAGGAGGCACAGATACGCAGTATTTT. This translates into CASSVGGTDTQYF.

The chain combines TRBV11-3 with TRBJ2-2; D call uncertain. V was shortened by 2 bases and J by 7 bases, with 8 bases between the two germline ends. Germline V CDR1 and CDR2: SGHNT, YENEEA. The CDR3 runs 13 residues. CDR3 DNA sequence: TGTGCCAGCAGCTTAAACGGGTTCGGGGAGCTGTTTTTT. It codes for CASSLNGFGELFF.

The rearrangement links TRBV9 to TRBJ1-2; tentative D call: TRBD1 (6 bases). Germline loops: CDR1 SGDLS, CDR2 YYNGEE. The CDR3 sequence is 15 residues long. With 1 base removed from V and 4 bases from J, the gap between germline ends came to 14 bases. CDR3 protein: CASSVSTGSVYGYTF. CDR3 nucleotide sequence: TGTGCCAGCAGCGTATCCACAGGGTCGGTCTATGGCTACACCTTC.

The rearrangement joins TRBV11-3 to TRBJ1-1; TRBD1 might be the D (5 bases). Germline CDR1 reads SGHNT; CDR2 reads YENEEA. V was trimmed by 5 bases and J by 4 bases, leaving 8 bases between them. CDR3 length equals 12 residues. As DNA, the CDR3 is TGTGCCAGCAGCGGGAGGGGCACTGAAGCTTTCTTT. It yields the protein CASSGRGTEAFF.